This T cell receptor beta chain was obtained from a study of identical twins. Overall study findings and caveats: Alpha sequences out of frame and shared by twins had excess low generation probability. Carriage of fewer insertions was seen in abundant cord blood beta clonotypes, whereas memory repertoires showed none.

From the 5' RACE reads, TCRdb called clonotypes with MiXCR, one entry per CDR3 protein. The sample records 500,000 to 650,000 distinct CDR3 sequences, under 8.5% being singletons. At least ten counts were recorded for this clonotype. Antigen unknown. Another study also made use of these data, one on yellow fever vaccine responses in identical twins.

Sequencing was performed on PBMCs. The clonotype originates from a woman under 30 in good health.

The CDR3 nucleotides are TGTGCCAGCAGTTTTTGGGGGGCGAACACTGAAGCTTTCTTT. As protein: CASSFWGANTEAFF. The chain has TRBV12-3 or TRBV12-4 and TRBJ1-1; D possibly corresponds to TRBD1 (6 bases). The CDR3 is 14 residues long. The V gene lost 3 bases and the J gene lost 1 base, with 9 bases spanning the gap.